This passage covers 22 T cell receptor beta chains from one sample sequenced in a study of CD4+ T cells in melanoma. Profiling relied on immunoSEQ multiplex PCR, and the TCRdb table lists in-frame clones only, not all of them. There are around 100,000 clones in the sample; roughly 90% occur only once, and 3% to 4% lies in the top ten. The sequencing sample was made of peripheral blood. The receptors stem from a human donor with melanoma.

The chain employs TRBV6-5 and TRBJ2-7; D assignment may be TRBD1 or TRBD2 (5 bases each). CDR3 length: 14 amino acids. V was clipped by 0 bases and J by 5 bases, with 11 bases between them. Germline lookup yields CDR1 MNHEY and CDR2 SVGAGI. The DNA of the CDR3 is TGTGCCAGCAGTTACTCGAGAGGGACGGACGAGCAGTACTTC. Its translation: CASSYSRGTDEQYF.

This chain joins TRBV11-3 and TRBJ2-7, with TRBD1 identical over 9 bases. V shed 5 bases, J shed 3 bases, and the junction held 5 bases outside the gene matches. This CDR3 is 14 amino acids long. CDR1 and CDR2 from the germline V gene are SGHNT and YENEEA. The CDR3 loop reads CASSAGTGNYEQYF. The DNA for the CDR3 is TGTGCCAGCAGCGCGGGGACAGGGAACTACGAGCAGTACTTC.

The CDR3 region is CASSRAGWNYGYTF. For the CDR3, the DNA is TGCGCCAGCAGCCGAGCCGGGTGGAACTATGGCTACACCTTC. V is TRBV4-1 and J is TRBJ1-2; no definite D call. CDR1 and CDR2 (germline): MGHRA, YSYEKL. Trimming stripped 4 bases from V and 2 bases from J, with 11 bases between. The CDR3 consists of 14 residues.

The gene calls are TRBV18 and TRBJ2-7, with 14 nucleotides matching TRBD2. The junction had 4 bases not matched to a gene; V was cut back by 6 bases and J by 0 bases. The length of the CDR3 is 16 residues. Germline assignment: CDR1 KGHSH and CDR2 LQKENI. CDR3 amino acids: CASSQGLAGASYEQYF. CDR3 DNA sequence: TGTGCCAGCTCGCAGGGACTAGCGGGGGCCTCCTACGAGCAGTACTTC.

This rearrangement joins TRBV5-1 to TRBJ2-3; TRBD1 aligns across 11 bases. V lost 4 bases and J lost 3; bases outside the gene matches: 1. Per the germline V gene, CDR1 is SGHRS and CDR2 is YFSETQ. This CDR3 has 14 amino acids. CDR3 nucleotide sequence: TGCGCCAGCAGCGGGACAGGGGGTACAGATACGCAGTATTTT. Translation: CASSGTGGTDTQYF.

The J gene is TRBJ1-1, the V gene TRBV10-3; D might be TRBD1 (5 bases). Germline V lookup: CDR1 ENHRY, CDR2 SYGVKD. CDR3 length: 14 amino acids. V lost 3 bases to trimming and J lost 3 bases, with 11 bases between them. The CDR3 region has the DNA TGTGCCATCAGTGAACAAGGGGCGGACACTGAAGCTTTCTTT. Protein product: CAISEQGADTEAFF.

The gene calls are TRBV4-2 and TRBJ2-7; 9 bases align to TRBD1. This CDR3 region has 16 residues. V was clipped by 4 bases and J by 2 bases; unmatched bases: 9. Germline CDR1 LGHNA, CDR2 YNFKEQ. Here the CDR3 reads CASSPNDRGGTYEQYF. In DNA form, the CDR3 reads TGTGCCAGCAGCCCCAACGACAGGGGGGGAACCTACGAGCAGTACTTC.

This chain links TRBV4-3 with TRBJ2-7, with TRBD1 matching 9 bases. V shed 3 bases and J 2 bases; nucleotides not matched to a gene: 2. There are 14 residues in the CDR3. CDR1 is LGHNA and CDR2 is YSLEER in the germline V gene. The CDR3 region is CASSQTGGTYEQYF. CDR3 DNA sequence: TGCGCCAGCAGCCAGACAGGGGGTACCTACGAGCAGTACTTC.

CDR3 coding DNA: TGTGCCTGGAGTGTCTTCTTGGCCGGGGGGAATGAGCAGTTCTTC. Residues: CAWSVFLAGGNEQFF. This chain joins TRBV30 and TRBJ2-1, with TRBD2 matching 7 bases. Germline CDR1 and CDR2: GTSNPN and SVGIG (reference sequence). CDR3 size: 15 residues. Trimming at V came to 0 bases and at J to 7 bases, leaving 9 bases not matched to a gene.

This chain joins TRBV5-6 and TRBJ2-5, with 11 bases lining up with TRBD1. The CDR3 runs to 15 residues. The trim removed 4 bases at V and 4 bases at J, leaving 6 bases unmatched. Germline V gives CDR1 SGHDT, CDR2 YYEEEE. In nucleotides, the CDR3 is TGTGCCAGCAGCCACCCGGGACAGGGGGGAGAGACCCAGTACTTC. Protein sequence: CASSHPGQGGETQYF.

The chain recombines TRBV2 with TRBJ2-3, with 11 bases identical to TRBD2. CDR1 is SNHLY and CDR2 is FYNNEI in the germline V gene. The CDR3 is 13 residues long. The V gene end was trimmed by 11 bases and the J gene end by 4 bases; junction bases not matched to a gene: 5. The CDR3 coding sequence is TGTGCCTTAGCGGGGGGGCGGGCAGATACGCAGTATTTT. This sequence encodes CALAGGRADTQYF. The full variable domain, rest sourced from reference TRBV2 and TRBJ2-3, is EPEVTQTPSHQVTQMGQEVILRCVPISNHLYFYWYRQILGQKVEFLVSFYNNEISEKSEIFDDQFSVERPDGSNFTLKIRSTKLEDSAMYFCALAGGRADTQYFGPGTRLTVL.

The V call is TRBV30, the J call TRBJ1-2; D unclear. This CDR3 comprises 12 residues. Germline-derived CDR1 and CDR2 are GTSNPN and SVGIG (reference sequence). V was cut by 6 bases and J by 1 base, with 9 bases left in between. The CDR3 coding sequence is TGTGCCTGCCCGACGGTTAACTATGGCTACACCTTC. Its protein product is CACPTVNYGYTF.

With regard to this clone: At one end, the junction sequence differs from germline, possibly due to a read error. V usage is TRBV29-1 and J usage is TRBJ1-2; D perhaps matches TRBD1 (6 bases). CDR1 and CDR2 from the germline V gene are SQVTM and ANQGSEA. The CDR3 totals 11 residues. The CDR3 region is CSVGFRGTLAF. The CDR3 DNA reads as TGCAGCGTTGGGTTTCGCGGGACACTCGCCTTC.

The genes are TRBV7-4 and TRBJ1-2; the D gene is possibly TRBD1 (5 bases). CDR3 length: 16 residues. V shed 1 base and J shed 3 bases, with 15 bases lying between them. Germline V gene data show CDR1 as SGHVT and CDR2 as SQSDAQ. CDR3 protein: CASSLDWGYLDYGYTF. CDR3 nucleotides: TGTGCCAGCAGCTTAGATTGGGGGTATCTGGACTATGGCTACACCTTC.

The chain carries TRBV5-1 and TRBJ2-3, with TRBD2 matching 9 bases. J gave up 3 bases and V 2 bases, and 4 bases lay outside the gene matches. CDR1 and CDR2 from the germline V gene are SGHRS and YFSETQ. This CDR3 region has 15 residues. The CDR3 loop reads CASSFAGGTTDTQYF. The CDR3 DNA reads TGCGCCAGCAGCTTTGCGGGGGGGACAACAGATACGCAGTATTTT. Full variable domain (outside the CDR3, taken from reference TRBV5-1 and TRBJ2-3): KAGVTQTPRYLIKTRGQQVTLSCSPISGHRSVSWYQQTPGQGLQFLFEYFSETQRNKGNFPGRFSGRQFSNSRSEMNVSTLELGDSALYLCASSFAGGTTDTQYFGPGTRLTVL.

This clone was counted between two and nine times. The chain uses TRBV6-5 and TRBJ2-7, with 9 bases aligning to TRBD1. There are 13 residues in the CDR3. V trimming: 10 bases; J trimming: 4 bases; junction bases outside the gene matches: 8. CDR1 and CDR2 from the germline V gene are MNHEY and SVGAGI. The CDR3 nucleotides are TGTGCCACCATAGGGACAGGGCTATACGAGCAGTACTTC. It translates to CATIGTGLYEQYF.

V and J are TRBV2 and TRBJ1-4; D unresolved. The V and J ends lost 3 bases and 0 bases respectively, with 8 bases between them. The CDR3 is 15 residues long. Germline CDR1 and CDR2: SNHLY and FYNNEI. CDR3 loop: CASSDRGTTNEKLFF. CDR3 nucleotides: TGTGCCAGCAGTGACAGAGGCACAACTAATGAAAAACTGTTTTTT.

V and J are TRBV6-1 and TRBJ2-5, with D uncertain. V lost 5 bases to trimming and J lost 5 bases, with 9 bases between them. The CDR3 extends over 12 amino acids. CDR1 and CDR2 from the germline V gene are MNHNS and SASEGT. In DNA form, the CDR3 reads TGTGCCAGCAGTAAATATGGGGAGACCCAGTACTTC. Translating it yields CASSKYGETQYF.

The rearrangement links TRBV7-3 to TRBJ2-1; weak D call: TRBD2 (6 bases). The V end was cut by 1 base, the J end by 2 bases, with 12 bases between. This CDR3 has 16 residues. Looked up from germline, CDR1 is SGHTA and CDR2 is FQGTGA. The CDR3 here is CASSLNGGATYNEQFF. The CDR3 DNA reads TGTGCCAGCAGCTTAAACGGCGGGGCTACCTACAATGAGCAGTTCTTC.

The rearrangement uses TRBV7-7 and TRBJ2-3; 12 positions match TRBD2. The CDR3 length is 16 residues. CDR1 is SSHAT and CDR2 is FNYEAQ in the germline V gene (reference sequence). The trim removed 0 bases at V and 6 bases at J, leaving 4 bases unmatched. The DNA of the CDR3 is TGTGCCAGCAGCTTAGCGACTAGCGGGAGTTTGGATACGCAGTATTTT. Protein sequence: CASSLATSGSLDTQYF.

This clone was observed once. CDR3 region: CASSLSRRENGEQYF. The DNA for the CDR3 is TGTGCCAGCAGCTTATCCCGGCGGGAAAATGGGGAGCAGTACTTC. V and J are TRBV7-2 and TRBJ2-7; the D gene is possibly TRBD2 (6 bases). The CDR3 has 15 amino acids. Germline V gene lookup returns CDR1 SGHTA and CDR2 FQGNSA. V was shortened by 2 bases and J by 7 bases, with 18 bases between the two germline ends. Drawing the rest from reference TRBV7-2 and TRBJ2-7, the complete variable domain is GAGVSQSPSNKVTEKGKDVELRCDPISGHTALYWYRQSLGQGLEFLIYFQGNSAPDKSGLPSDRFSAERTGGSVSTLTIQRTQQEDSAVYLCASSLSRRENGEQYFGPGTRLTVT.

A few counts support this clone. The rearrangement joins TRBV7-9 to TRBJ1-2; 12 nucleotides align to TRBD1. Germline V gene lookup returns CDR1 SEHNR and CDR2 FQNEAQ (reference sequence). The CDR3 totals 16 residues. The ends lost 1 base at V and 4 bases at J; junction bases unmatched: 4. This chain's CDR3 is CASSLDGTGGSYGYTF. The DNA of the CDR3 is TGTGCCAGCAGCTTAGACGGGACAGGGGGCTCCTATGGCTACACCTTC.